This T cell receptor (beta chain) was identified during a study of cytotoxic CD8 clonotypes in ibrutinib-treated CLL. Looking at the study overall: The study included some 10 relapsed/refractory and about 16 treatment-naive patients; 17 to 18 had IGHV unmutated disease. General study points: Baseline-level clonality went beyond age-matched healthy donors and moved in step with circulating CD8+ T-cell counts. Clonality was elevated at ibrutinib response and had returned toward baseline at progression.

Comment on this clone: Its matching antigen is unknown.

TCRdb keeps only in-frame clones here, not all; method: immunoSEQ multiplex PCR. The sample lists roughly 150,000 clones, roughly 80% occurring once. Genomic DNA for TCR beta libraries, 2 to 2.5 micrograms, came from cryopreserved PBMCs. This TCR was recovered from a human donor with chronic lymphocytic leukemia. The specimen comprised PBMCs, sampled after 24 months of ibrutinib treatment.

Here the CDR3 DNA reads TGTGCCAGTAGTCCGCAGGGTCCCGGGAGGGACACTGAAGCTTTCTTT. Protein product: CASSPQGPGRDTEAFF. V gene TRBV19 combines with J gene TRBJ1-1; perhaps TRBD1 as D (5 bases). V lost 5 bases and J lost 3, with 19 bases in between. This CDR3 comprises 16 residues. Germline loops: CDR1 LNHDA, CDR2 SQIVND (reference sequence).